The clone carrying this TCR beta chain has a handful of counts. The target antigen is unknown. Every bit of the isolated RNA underwent reverse transcription, so sequencing read expressed TCRB transcripts. Method: immunoSEQ multiplex PCR; TCRdb's copy keeps in-frame clones and lacks some. The sample contains hundreds of thousands of clones, around an eighth of which appear only once. This entry comes from a study of beta chain features in type 1 diabetes. Study-level findings and limits: cDNA-based reads could over-represent cells with high TCR expression. Patients and controls would share equally any PCR tilt toward shorter templates. More deletions and fewer insertions at VDJ junctions were seen in type 1 diabetes patients.

The sample comprised naive CD4+ T cells from blood. The TCR sequence derives from a man aged 18 to 30 in good health.

The CDR3, as DNA: TGTGCCAGCAGACAGACAGGGGACAATGAGCAGTTCTTC. Its translation: CASRQTGDNEQFF. The V and J genes are TRBV9 and TRBJ2-1; 8 nucleotides line up with TRBD1. The CDR3 has 13 residues. V shed 5 bases, J shed 5 bases, and the junction held 3 bases outside the gene matches. CDR1 is SGDLS, CDR2 YYNGEE, per germline.